This TCR beta chain was recovered during a study of T cell responses to AZD1222 COVID-19 vaccine. Only in-frame clones appear in the TCRdb table, and some are missing; sequencing was by immunoSEQ multiplex PCR. The table records about 37,000 clones, approximately 90% of them present only once. The sample holds a few counts of this clone. Its antigen remains unknown. Study outcomes and limitations: The span of vaccine-associated CD4 TCRs extended across spike, with dominance at 160-218 and 743-854. The number of AZD1222 recipients seropositive at baseline was only 6 or 7. Reports indicate that nearly half of spike-specific TCRs are directed at unmutated variant regions. There were mostly white British donors and more females than males, and clonal diversity was possibly underestimated.

Germline V gene sequence: CDR1 SGHKS, CDR2 YYEKEE (reference sequence). CDR3 length equals 16 residues. The V gene lost 1 base and the J gene lost 0 bases, with 13 bases spanning the gap. The TCR comes from an adult who received the AZD1222 COVID-19 vaccine. Sequenced material: peripheral blood, taken 28 days after the second AZD1222 dose. The V gene is TRBV5-5, the J gene TRBJ1-1, with a possible D match to TRBD1 (6 bases). Here the CDR3 DNA reads TGTGCCAGCAGCTTGTATGGGGGGGCCCTGAACACTGAAGCTTTCTTT. Amino acid sequence: CASSLYGGALNTEAFF.